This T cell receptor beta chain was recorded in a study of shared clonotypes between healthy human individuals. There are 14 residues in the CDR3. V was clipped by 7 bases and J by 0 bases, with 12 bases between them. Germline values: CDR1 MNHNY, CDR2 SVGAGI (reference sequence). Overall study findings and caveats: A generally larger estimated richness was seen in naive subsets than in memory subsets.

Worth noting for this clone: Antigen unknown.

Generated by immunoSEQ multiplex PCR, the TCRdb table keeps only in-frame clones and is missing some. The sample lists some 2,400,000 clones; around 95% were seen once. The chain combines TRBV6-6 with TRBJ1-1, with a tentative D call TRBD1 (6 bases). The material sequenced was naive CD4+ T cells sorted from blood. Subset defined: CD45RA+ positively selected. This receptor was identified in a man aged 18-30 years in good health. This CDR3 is CASTLGGVNTEAFF. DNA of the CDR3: TGTGCCAGCACCCTAGGGGGAGTGAACACTGAAGCTTTCTTT.